The 4 T cell receptor beta chains given below trace back to one sample, sequenced in a study of vaccination effects on CD4 cells after COVID-19. Using immunoSEQ multiplex PCR, the repertoire was profiled, and TCRdb retains in-frame clones only, with some absent. The sample consists of tens of thousands of clones, about 69% of them appearing once. CD4+ T cells specific for antigen were expanded with viral peptide pools by the ViraFEST assay before sequencing. Subsequent to ten to eleven days of culture, CD4+ T cells were isolated. The cohort was immunized with two doses of either the BNT162b2 or mRNA-1273 vaccine. For these TCRs, the target antigens are not known. Sequenced material: CD4+ T cells from PBMCs cultured with HCoV-NL63 spike peptides, taken after COVID-19 vaccination. These receptor sequences come from a human donor who received a COVID-19 vaccine.

This clone was seen more than once but under ten times. This chain uses TRBV9 with TRBJ1-1; the D gene is possibly TRBD1 (5 bases). Germline V gives CDR1 SGDLS, CDR2 YYNGEE. This CDR3 region has 14 residues. The V gene lost 0 bases and the J gene lost 3 bases, with 9 bases spanning the gap. CDR3 region: CASSVDRGDTEAFF. The DNA for the CDR3 is TGTGCCAGCAGCGTAGACCGGGGGGACACTGAAGCTTTCTTT.

The chain carries TRBV5-1 and TRBJ2-7; D remains ambiguous. CDR1 and CDR2 from the germline V gene are SGHRS and YFSETQ. V lost 5 bases to trimming and J lost 2 bases, with 8 bases between them. The CDR3 has 12 amino acids. CDR3 sequence: CASRRETYEQYF. CDR3 DNA: TGCGCCAGCAGAAGGGAAACCTACGAGCAGTACTTC.

The chain uses TRBV30 and TRBJ1-2; TRBD1 might be the D (6 bases). V lost 0 bases and J lost 7, with 6 bases in between. The germline CDR1 and CDR2 sequences are GTSNPN and SVGIG (reference sequence). The CDR3 extends over 11 amino acids. The CDR3 reads CAWSVGGGYTF. CDR3 bases: TGTGCCTGGAGTGTAGGGGGTGGCTACACCTTC.

Written as DNA, the CDR3 is TGTGCCAGCTCACCGAGGGGTGAGAACTATGGCTACACCTTC. Amino acid sequence: CASSPRGENYGYTF. The chain recombines TRBV18 with TRBJ1-2, with D possibly being TRBD1 (5 bases). This CDR3 is 14 amino acids long. Germline values: CDR1 KGHSH, CDR2 LQKENI. Trimming cost V 3 bases and J 2 bases, with 10 bases left between them.